What follows are 5 T cell receptor beta chains derived from one specimen sequenced in a study of T cells in Graves' hyperthyroidism and ophthalmopathy. Regions amplified from RNA transcripts were the TCR beta CDR3 regions. The HTBI primer set served for first-round RT-PCR of the TCR CDR3. TCRdb reprocessed the multiplex PCR reads with MiXCR, giving one entry per CDR3 protein. Here the sample spans about 280,000 distinct CDR3 sequences, about 25% being singletons. The specimen was blood. These receptors came from a man aged 40-55 years with Graves' hyperthyroidism that later progressed to Graves' ophthalmopathy.

This clonotype was seen a few times. The chain carries TRBV2 and TRBJ1-2; no clear D. The CDR3 is 14 residues long. Germline V gene sequence: CDR1 SNHLY, CDR2 FYNNEI. Trimming stripped 7 bases from V and 2 bases from J, with 14 bases between. In nucleotides, the CDR3 is TGTGCCAGCACCCCGAGGCTGGGCAACTATGGCTACACCTTC. Translated, it gives CASTPRLGNYGYTF.

The chain's CDR3 is CSADGLDQETQYF. CDR3 in DNA: TGCAGTGCTGACGGACTAGACCAAGAGACCCAGTACTTC. The chain carries TRBV20-1 and TRBJ2-5; TRBD2 agrees at 7 bases. Per the germline V gene, CDR1 is DFQATT and CDR2 is SNEGSKA (reference sequence). V was clipped by 5 bases and J by 0 bases; unmatched bases: 3. CDR3 length: 13 residues.

This clonotype came up many times. The rearrangement joins TRBV7-8 to TRBJ1-2, with TRBD1 identical over 10 bases. V shed 5 bases, J shed 4 bases, and the junction held 4 bases outside the gene matches. In germline, CDR1 is SGHVS, CDR2 FQNEAQ. The CDR3 spans 14 residues. CDR3 bases: TGTGCCAGCAGCCGGGACAGGGGCACCTATGGCTACACCTTC. Protein: CASSRDRGTYGYTF.

This clonotype showed up many times. This chain joins TRBV6-5 and TRBJ2-7, with D perhaps TRBD1 (8 bases). This CDR3 has 15 residues. Per the germline V gene, CDR1 is MNHEY and CDR2 is SVGAGI. With 9 bases removed from V and 2 bases from J, the gap between germline ends came to 20 bases. The chain's CDR3 is CASPAGDRGAYEQYF. The CDR3, as DNA: TGTGCCAGTCCGGCGGGAGACAGGGGAGCCTACGAGCAGTACTTC.

There are many counts of this clonotype. Sequence at one end of the junction differs from germline and may be a read error. This chain uses TRBV6-5 with TRBJ2-7, with 9 nucleotides matching TRBD1. CDR3 length: 13 amino acids. Germline-derived CDR1 and CDR2 are MNHEY and SVGAGI. The CDR3 DNA reads as TGTGCCAGCACTTACAGGGGGCTCTACGAGCAGTACTTC. It encodes CASTYRGLYEQYF.